This T cell receptor (beta chain) was obtained from a study of CD8 T cells in ankylosing spondylitis. From the 5' RACE reads, TCRdb called clonotypes with MiXCR, one entry per CDR3 protein. The table records under 450,000 distinct CDR3 sequences, approximately 22% of them present only once. General study points: According to the report, clones linked to the disease were significantly enriched in matched synovial fluid samples taken from ankylosing spondylitis patients. Earlier authors reported some of these motif variants in reactive arthritis synovial fluid and blood.

There are a few counts of this clonotype. Its antigen is unknown. V lost 6 bases and J lost 2, with 6 bases in between. Germline V gene sequence: CDR1 SEHNR, CDR2 FQNEAQ (reference sequence). The CDR3 has 12 amino acids. Sample: blood, either unsorted or a sorted T cell fraction (not recorded which). The rearrangement joins TRBV7-9 to TRBJ2-3; D gene uncertain. The TCR originated in a male donor with ankylosing spondylitis or in good health (not recorded which). The CDR3: CASRAHTDTQYF. CDR3 nucleotide sequence: TGTGCCAGCAGAGCCCACACAGATACGCAGTATTTT. Full variable domain (rest looked up from reference TRBV7-9 and TRBJ2-3): DTGVSQNPRHKITKRGQNVTFRCDPISEHNRLYWYRQTLGQGPEFLTYFQNEAQLEKSRLLSDRFSAERPKGSFSTLEIQRTEQGDSAMYLCASRAHTDTQYFGPGTRLTVL.